This is a list of T cell receptor beta chains from one sample in a study of CD8+CD57+ T cells in acquired aplastic anemia. TCRdb analysed the reads with MiXCR anew, one entry per CDR3 protein. The sample contains some 190,000 distinct CDR3 sequences, about half of which appear only once. Sequenced material: sorted CD4+, CD8+, or CD8+CD57+ T cells (not recorded which) from PBMCs. These receptor sequences come from a human donor in good health, serving as a control. The CDR3 runs from the conserved cysteine through the conserved F or W. Each record gives: J gene, clone size, V gene, D gene, CDR3 protein, CDR3 DNA. D genes are given only for firm matches. Part of the rows lack a size; the others show once, few, many or a class for expanded clones.

TRBJ2-7 | . | TRBV7-9 | . | CASSFKGLRASEQYF | TGTGCCAGCAGCTTTAAGGGGCTTCGGGCCAGCGAGCAGTACTTC
TRBJ1-3 | few | TRBV3-1 | TRBD1 | CASNTQGKEPGNTIYF | TGTGCCAGCAACACACAGGGGAAGGAGCCTGGAAACACCATATATTTT
TRBJ2-3 | many | TRBV14 | . | CASSPGLSTDTQCF | TGTGCCAGCAGCCCGGGACTGAGCACAGATACGCAGTGTTTT
TRBJ2-3 | . | TRBV25-1 | TRBD2 | CASSEWAGLGAGTPYF | TGTGCCAGCAGTGAATGGGCCGGACTAGGGGCGGGTACGCCGTATTTT
TRBJ1-5 | . | TRBV25-1 | . | CASSESLGYQPQHF | TGTGCCAGCAGTGAATCGCTGGGGTATCAGCCCCAGCATTTT
TRBJ1-5 | many | TRBV9 | . | CASSAGVNNQPQHF | TGTGCCAGCAGCGCAGGGGTTAACAATCAGCCCCAGCATTTT
TRBJ2-5 | . | TRBV7-9 | TRBD2 | CASSPTSAGWETQYF | TGTGCCAGCAGCCCAACTAGCGCGGGGTGGGAGACCCAGTACTTC
TRBJ2-1 | once | TRBV10-2 | TRBD1 | CASSALGQGNNEQFF | TGCGCCAGCAGTGCCTTGGGACAGGGAAACAATGAGCAGTTCTTC
TRBJ1-2 | . | TRBV13 | TRBD1 | CASSIGTARYGYTF | TGTGCCAGCAGTATCGGGACAGCCCGCTATGGCTACACCTTC
TRBJ2-3 | few | TRBV9 | . | CASRTGGPRDTQYF | TGTGCCAGCAGGACGGGGGGCCCACGGGATACGCAGTATTTT
TRBJ2-7 | many | TRBV11-2 | TRBD2 | CASSFGLAGNYEQYF | TGTGCCAGCAGCTTCGGACTAGCGGGGAACTACGAGCAGTACTTC
TRBJ2-7 | many | TRBV7-6 | TRBD1 | CASSLARTGTYEQYF | TGTGCCAGCAGCTTAGCTAGGACAGGGACCTACGAGCAGTACTTC
TRBJ1-1 | many | TRBV20-1 | . | CSARDHYVAGDTEAFF | TGCAGTGCTAGAGATCATTACGTTGCTGGGGACACTGAAGCTTTCTTT
TRBJ2-3 | . | TRBV15 | . | CATSRGPLEDTQYF | TGTGCCACCAGCAGAGGTCCCCTGGAAGATACGCAGTATTTT
TRBJ1-6 | many | TRBV5-8 | . | CASSLKGWTAANNSPLHF | TGTGCCAGCAGCTTGAAAGGTTGGACCGCGGCGAATAATTCACCCCTCCACTTT
TRBJ2-1 | once | TRBV5-1 | TRBD2 | CASSLPGGAGNEQFF | TGCGCCAGCAGCCTGCCCGGGGGGGCGGGCAATGAGCAGTTCTTC
TRBJ2-5 | . | TRBV2 | TRBD2 | CASSESLAGGPRLDQYF | TGTGCCAGCAGTGAAAGTCTAGCGGGGGGGCCCCGGCTGGACCAGTACTTC
TRBJ2-7 | . | TRBV29-1 | TRBD1 | CSVDPGQGVYEQYF | TGCAGCGTTGACCCGGGACAGGGGGTATACGAGCAGTACTTC
TRBJ2-1 | once | TRBV24-1 | TRBD2 | CATSDFFGLAGSYNEQFF | TGTGCCACCAGTGATTTTTTTGGACTAGCGGGCTCCTACAATGAGCAGTTCTTC
TRBJ1-4 | . | TRBV15 | . | CATSPKGAYATNEKLFF | TGTGCCACCAGTCCTAAAGGGGCATATGCAACTAATGAAAAACTGTTTTTT
TRBJ1-3 | . | TRBV12-3/TRBV12-4 | . | CASQNSGNTIYF | TGTGCCAGCCAGAACTCTGGAAACACCATATATTTT
TRBJ2-2 | . | TRBV7-3 | . | CASSSTGAGELFF | TGTGCCAGCAGCTCGACAGGTGCCGGGGAGCTGTTTTTT
TRBJ1-6 | many | TRBV12-3/TRBV12-4 | . | CASSFAGANSPLHF | TGTGCCAGCAGTTTTGCGGGGGCGAATTCACCCCTCCACTTT
TRBJ2-7 | few | TRBV2 | TRBD2 | CASRRAGGPPGEQYF | TGTGCCAGCAGACGAGCGGGGGGGCCTCCCGGGGAGCAGTACTTC
TRBJ1-1 | . | TRBV7-9 | . | CASKRVDTEAFF | TGTGCCAGCAAAAGGGTGGACACTGAAGCTTTCTTT
TRBJ1-1 | many | TRBV20-1 | TRBD1 | CSAPGTGFGGTEAFF | TGCAGTGCTCCCGGGACAGGGTTTGGTGGCACTGAAGCTTTCTTT
TRBJ2-5 | . | TRBV7-9 | TRBD2 | CASSPGGRQETQYF | TGTGCCAGCAGCCCGGGGGGTAGGCAAGAGACCCAGTACTTC
TRBJ2-3 | . | TRBV10-2 | . | CASSEVSKDTQYF | TGCGCCAGCAGTGAGGTCTCGAAAGATACGCAGTATTTT
TRBJ2-3 | few | TRBV19 | . | CASSPPTGIHADTQYF | TGTGCCAGTAGTCCACCCACGGGAATTCACGCAGATACGCAGTATTTT
TRBJ1-6 | . | TRBV14 | . | CASSRQVVNSPLHF | TGTGCCAGCAGCCGACAGGTCGTGAATTCACCCCTCCACTTT
TRBJ2-1 | . | TRBV24-1 | . | CATRGFGLNEQFF | TGTGCCACACGGGGGTTCGGGTTAAATGAGCAGTTCTTC
TRBJ2-1 | many | TRBV5-1 | . | CASSLSPGTYNEQFF | TGCGCCAGCAGCTTGTCGCCAGGGACGTACAATGAGCAGTTCTTC
TRBJ2-1 | once | TRBV15 | . | CATSGTDTQFF | TGTGCCACCAGCGGTACGGATACGCAGTTCTTC
TRBJ2-3 | . | TRBV20-1 | . | CSASGVRSGHNEQYF | TGCAGTGCTAGTGGGGTTAGGAGCGGTCACAATGAGCAGTATTTT
TRBJ2-2 | . | TRBV24-1 | TRBD1 | CATSDATGQTGELFF | TGTGCCACCAGTGACGCGACAGGGCAAACCGGGGAGCTGTTTTTT
TRBJ2-7 | . | TRBV4-1 | . | CASSAAGASGIEQYF | TGCGCCAGCAGCGCCGCGGGGGCTAGCGGTATCGAGCAGTACTTC
TRBJ1-2 | . | TRBV9 | . | CASSVGFREGAYGYTF | TGTGCCAGCAGCGTAGGATTCCGGGAAGGGGCCTATGGCTACACCTTC
TRBJ2-5 | many | TRBV2 | . | CASSGQGFQETQYF | TGTGCCAGCAGTGGCCAGGGCTTTCAAGAGACCCAGTACTTC
TRBJ1-2 | many | TRBV19 | TRBD1 | CASKDRVSSPFGYTF | TGTGCCAGTAAGGACAGGGTTTCCTCGCCCTTCGGCTACACCTTC
TRBJ1-4 | many | TRBV5-1 | . | CASSLDGFGGTGKEKLFF | TGCGCCAGCAGCTTGGATGGGTTTGGAGGGACGGGCAAGGAAAAACTGTTTTTT
TRBJ2-2 | few | TRBV7-8 | . | CASSLQGTLNTGELFF | TGTGCCAGCAGCTTACAAGGCACACTGAACACCGGGGAGCTGTTTTTT
TRBJ1-3 | many | TRBV4-1 | . | CASSQDPRQSFGNTIYF | TGCGCCAGCAGCCAAGACCCACGACAGTCCTTTGGAAACACCATATATTTT
TRBJ2-7 | . | TRBV9 | . | CASSVGSAADYEQCF | TGTGCCAGCAGCGTAGGGTCAGCGGCGGACTACGAGCAGTGCTTC
TRBJ1-3 | . | TRBV7-2 | TRBD1 | CASSFSGTGRDTIYF | TGTGCCAGCAGCTTTTCCGGGACAGGTCGGGACACCATATATTTT
TRBJ2-1 | few | TRBV7-6 | . | CASSLNPGSYNEQFF | TGTGCCAGCAGCCTAAACCCGGGATCCTACAATGAGCAGTTCTTC